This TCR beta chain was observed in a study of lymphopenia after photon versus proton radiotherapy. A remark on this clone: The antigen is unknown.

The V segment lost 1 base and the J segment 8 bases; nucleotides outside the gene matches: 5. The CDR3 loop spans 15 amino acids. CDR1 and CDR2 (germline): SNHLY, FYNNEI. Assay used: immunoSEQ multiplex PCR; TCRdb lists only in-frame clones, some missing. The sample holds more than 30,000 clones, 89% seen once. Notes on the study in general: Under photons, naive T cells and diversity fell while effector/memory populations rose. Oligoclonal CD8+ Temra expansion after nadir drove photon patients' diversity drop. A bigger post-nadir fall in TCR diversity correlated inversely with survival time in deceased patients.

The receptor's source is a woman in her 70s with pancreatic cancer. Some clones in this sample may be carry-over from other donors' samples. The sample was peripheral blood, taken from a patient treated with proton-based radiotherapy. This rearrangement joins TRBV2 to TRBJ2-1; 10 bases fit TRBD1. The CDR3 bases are TGTGCCAGCAGTGAAGGACAGGGGGCTTGGGATGAGCAGTTCTTC. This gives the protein CASSEGQGAWDEQFF. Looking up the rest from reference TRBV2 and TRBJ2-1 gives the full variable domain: EPEVTQTPSHQVTQMGQEVILRCVPISNHLYFYWYRQILGQKVEFLVSFYNNEISEKSEIFDDQFSVERPDGSNFTLKIRSTKLEDSAMYFCASSEGQGAWDEQFFGPGTRLTVL.